Listed below are T cell receptor beta chains from one sample, sequenced in a study of blood T cell repertoires in COVID-19. Using immunoSEQ multiplex PCR, the repertoire was profiled, and TCRdb retains in-frame clones only, with some absent. Here the sample spans around 140,000 clones, 87% being singletons. Material for sequencing was peripheral blood. The receptors originated from a man older than 75 with acute or convalescent COVID-19. Each CDR3 is given with its conserved first and last residue. The order of the fields is D gene, clone size, V gene, J gene, CDR3 DNA, CDR3 protein. A D gene is named only where the DNA matches it firmly. Size is stated for part of the rows, as once, few or many counts, or as a class when the clone is expanded.

-,-,TRBV5-4,TRBJ2-1,TGTGCCAGCAGCCGGGAGTCCTACAATGAGCAGTTCTTC,CASSRESYNEQFF
TRBD1,many,TRBV2,TRBJ2-1,TGTGCCAGCAGCGGACAGGGGACAGGGAACAATGAGCAGTTCTTC,CASSGQGTGNNEQFF
TRBD1,-,TRBV30,TRBJ1-5,TGTGCCTGGAGTGTTGGACAGGTTAGCAATCAGCCCCAGCATTTT,CAWSVGQVSNQPQHF
-,-,TRBV18,TRBJ2-1,TGTGCCAGCTCACCATCTCCCGGGGTTAGAACCTACAATGAGCAGTTCTTC,CASSPSPGVRTYNEQFF
-,-,TRBV25-1,TRBJ2-2,TGTGCCAGCAGTGAACGGACTAAAAACACCGGGGAGCTGTTTTTT,CASSERTKNTGELFF
TRBD2,-,TRBV11-2,TRBJ2-7,TGTGCCAGCAGCGCAAGGACTAGCGGGGGAGAGGTGGGCTACGAGCAGTACTTC,CASSARTSGGEVGYEQYF
-,-,TRBV19,TRBJ1-2,TGTGCCAGTAGTATCCCTACAGGGCGCTATGGCTACACCTTC,CASSIPTGRYGYTF
TRBD1,-,TRBV12-5,TRBJ2-7,TGTGCTAGTGGTCCATGGTCGGGACAGGGAGTATCGAGCTACGAGCAGTACTTC,CASGPWSGQGVSSYEQYF
TRBD1,-,TRBV11-2,TRBJ1-5,TGTGCCAGCAGCTTAGACGGGACAGTTCCAAATCAGCCCCAGCATTTT,CASSLDGTVPNQPQHF
-,-,TRBV7-2,TRBJ1-1,TGTGCCAGCGCACTTACCCTAGCCGAAGCTTTCTTT,CASALTLAEAFF
TRBD2,-,TRBV11-3,TRBJ2-1,TGTGCCAGCAGCCCCGGGGGGGAAGGCAATGAGCAGTTCTTC,CASSPGGEGNEQFF
TRBD1,-,TRBV3-1/TRBV3-2,TRBJ1-1,TGTGCCAGCAGCCCAGGGACAGGGAGGACTGAAGCTTTCTTT,CASSPGTGRTEAFF
-,-,TRBV11-3,TRBJ1-3,TGTGCCAGCAGCCCGGACAGTTATCTGTGGAACACCATATATTTT,CASSPDSYLWNTIYF
-,-,TRBV28,TRBJ1-1,TGTGCCAGCAGCGAGGGGGGGCGCGTCACTGAAGCTTTCTTT,CASSEGGRVTEAFF
-,-,TRBV24-1,TRBJ1-3,TGTGCCACCAGTGATCCCGTTCTTAACACCATATATTTT,CATSDPVLNTIYF
-,-,TRBV4-1,TRBJ2-5,TGCGCCAGCAGCCAAGGGACTACGCGAGAGACCCAGTACTTC,CASSQGTTRETQYF
-,-,TRBV7-2,TRBJ2-2,TGTGCCAGCAGCTTAGGGAGGGTGACTGGGGAGCTGTTTTTT,CASSLGRVTGELFF
-,-,TRBV3-1/TRBV3-2,TRBJ1-2,TGTGCCAGCAGCCAAGCGGGTGGTCTGGACACCTTC,CASSQAGGLDTF
TRBD1,-,TRBV28,TRBJ1-2,TGTGCCAGCAGCAGGGGGCTCGGCTATGGCTACACCTTC,CASSRGLGYGYTF
-,-,TRBV2,TRBJ1-3,TGTGCCAGCAGTGGGGACACCTTCTCTGGAAACACCATATATTTT,CASSGDTFSGNTIYF
TRBD1,-,TRBV19,TRBJ2-6,TGTGCCAGTAACCCGGGGACAGGCCGACCGTCTGGGGCCAACGTCCTGACTTTC,CASNPGTGRPSGANVLTF
TRBD1,-,TRBV19,TRBJ2-7,TGTGCCAGTAGTTCCCTTGGGACAGGGGGCGCCGGTTACGAGCAGTACTTC,CASSSLGTGGAGYEQYF
TRBD1,once,TRBV4-1,TRBJ2-7,TGCGCCAGCAGCCAAGGGGACAGGGCCTACGAGCAGTACTTC,CASSQGDRAYEQYF
-,-,TRBV14,TRBJ2-2,TGTGCCAGCAGCCCCATGGGGACACCCCTGGCCGGGGAGCTGTTTTTT,CASSPMGTPLAGELFF
TRBD1,once,TRBV11-3,TRBJ2-5,TGTGCCAGCAGCTTAGTGGCCGGGACAGAAGAGACCCAGTACTTC,CASSLVAGTEETQYF
-,-,TRBV18,TRBJ2-3,TGTGCCAGCTCACCATCTGGGGAGCGAGATACGCAGTATTTT,CASSPSGERDTQYF
TRBD2,-,TRBV11-2,TRBJ2-1,TGTGCCAGCAGCTTCCTAAAACAGACTAGCGGGGGTGGGTACAATGAGCAGTTCTTC,CASSFLKQTSGGGYNEQFF
-,-,TRBV10-3,TRBJ2-7,TGTGCCATCAGTGACTCAGGGGACGCCTACGAGCAGTACTTC,CAISDSGDAYEQYF
TRBD1,-,TRBV27,TRBJ2-7,TGTGCCAGCAGTTTAAAGGGGGCGTACGAGCAGTACTTC,CASSLKGAYEQYF
TRBD2,once,TRBV28,TRBJ2-3,TGTGCCAGCAGTTTAATCTCGGGAGGGCAGTATTTT,CASSLISGGQYF
TRBD1,-,TRBV7-3,TRBJ1-1,TGTGCCAGCAGCTTAAGGACAGGGGAGGTTGCTTTCTTT,CASSLRTGEVAFF
TRBD1,-,TRBV5-5,TRBJ1-1,TGTGCCAGCACCCGGACAGGGTTCAGCACTGAAGCTTTCTTT,CASTRTGFSTEAFF
TRBD2,-,TRBV30,TRBJ2-6,TGTGCCTGGGGCGGGGGAGGGAGCTCTGGGGCCAACGTCCTGACTTTC,CAWGGGGSSGANVLTF
TRBD1,-,TRBV14,TRBJ1-4,TGTGCCAGCAGCCGGGGGACAGGGTCACGAACTAATGAAAAACTGTTTTTT,CASSRGTGSRTNEKLFF
TRBD2,-,TRBV7-3,TRBJ2-1,TGTGCCAGCAGCTCCCGTGGTGGAGCGGGAGGGCTTAATGAGCAGTTCTTC,CASSSRGGAGGLNEQFF
-,-,TRBV19,TRBJ1-4,TGTGCCAGTAGTATCATAGGGGTTAATGAAAAACTGTTTTTT,CASSIIGVNEKLFF
TRBD2,few,TRBV10-2,TRBJ2-5,TGCGCCAGCAGGGCTAGCGGGGTAGAGACCCAGTACTTC,CASRASGVETQYF
-,-,TRBV28,TRBJ1-2,TGTGCCAGCAGCGATGACTGGCGTGGATATGGCTACACCTTC,CASSDDWRGYGYTF
-,-,TRBV7-2,TRBJ1-5,TGTGCCAGCAGTTTCGTAGGGGATCGGCAGCCCCAGCATTTT,CASSFVGDRQPQHF
-,-,TRBV29-1,TRBJ1-1,TGCAGCGTTGAGCCAGGGAGGGGGAACACTGAAGCTTTCTTT,CSVEPGRGNTEAFF
TRBD2,-,TRBV7-9,TRBJ2-7,TGTGCCAGCAGCTCTAGCGGGGGATACGAGCAGTACTTC,CASSSSGGYEQYF
-,-,TRBV6-1,TRBJ2-2,TGTGCCAGCAGTGACCCTTGGGGGCGCAAGAACACCGGGGAGCTGTTTTTT,CASSDPWGRKNTGELFF
-,-,TRBV28,TRBJ2-5,TGTGCCAGCAGTTTGGGCTCCAAACAAGAGACCCAGTACTTC,CASSLGSKQETQYF
-,-,TRBV6-5,TRBJ1-2,TGTGCCAGCAGTTACTCGATAGCAGGGAGGTCTGGCTACACCTTC,CASSYSIAGRSGYTF
-,-,TRBV25-1,TRBJ1-6,TGTGCCAGCAGTCTTTCGCAGGGAAGGAGTTCACCCCTCCACTTT,CASSLSQGRSSPLHF
-,-,TRBV3-1/TRBV3-2,TRBJ1-6,TGTGCCAGCAGCCCGGTTTCAAATTCACCCCTCCACTTT,CASSPVSNSPLHF
TRBD1,-,TRBV19,TRBJ1-2,TGTGCCAGTAGTACAGGACAGGATTACTATGGCTACACCTTC,CASSTGQDYYGYTF
TRBD2,-,TRBV5-1,TRBJ2-3,TGCGCCAGCAGCCCGGGGACTAGCGGAGGGGGCGGGTCAGATACGCAGTATTTT,CASSPGTSGGGGSDTQYF
-,-,TRBV28,TRBJ1-3,TGTGCCAGCAGTTTGGAGGGATTGGGCGGAAACACCATATATTTT,CASSLEGLGGNTIYF
TRBD2,few,TRBV5-5,TRBJ2-7,TGTGCCAGCAGCTTGGTGGTAGCGGGAGTCTACGAGCAGTACTTC,CASSLVVAGVYEQYF
TRBD1,-,TRBV2,TRBJ1-6,TGTGCCAGCATCCCTGGACAGGGGAATTCACCCCTCCACTTT,CASIPGQGNSPLHF